The 20 T cell receptor beta chains reported below all come from one sample, sequenced in a study of blood T cell repertoires in COVID-19. The protocol was immunoSEQ multiplex PCR, while the TCRdb copy is restricted to in-frame clones and leaves out a portion. The table includes 200,000 to 250,000 clones, about 80% detected once. Sequencing was carried out using peripheral blood. The receptor source for this set is a woman between 55 and 75 years old with acute or convalescent COVID-19.

The chain joins TRBV28 to TRBJ2-5, with D maybe TRBD2 (5 bases). Germline V gene sequence: CDR1 MDHEN, CDR2 SYDVKM. The CDR3 runs to 14 residues. The ends were cut back, 5 bases at V and 0 bases at J, with 10 bases in the middle. This chain's CDR3 is CASSPGGYQETQYF. The CDR3 DNA reads as TGTGCCAGCAGTCCGGGCGGGTACCAAGAGACCCAGTACTTC.

This chain uses TRBV30 with TRBJ1-5; 8 nucleotides match TRBD1. The V segment lost 1 base and the J segment 0 bases; nucleotides outside the gene matches: 8. Germline V gives CDR1 GTSNPN, CDR2 SVGIG (reference sequence). The CDR3 consists of 17 residues. The CDR3, as DNA: TGTGCCTGGAGTGCCGGACAGGGCCCATATAGCAATCAGCCCCAGCATTTT. Its protein product is CAWSAGQGPYSNQPQHF.

This clone showed up just a few times. J is TRBJ2-7 and V is TRBV3-1 (or the pseudogene TRBV3-2), with TRBD2 identical over 7 bases. The CDR3 sequence is 14 residues long. V was pared by 4 bases and J by 6 bases, with 9 bases of the junction left unmatched. Germline V gene data show CDR1 as LGHDT and CDR2 as YNNKEL (reference sequence). The CDR3 DNA is TGTGCCAGCAGCCCAAAGCGGGGAGGAGCCGAGCAGTACTTC. This encodes CASSPKRGGAEQYF.

The J gene is TRBJ1-2, the V gene TRBV6-5; no definite D call. The length of the CDR3 is 12 residues. Germline CDR1 MNHEY, CDR2 SVGAGI. Deletions cut 4 bases from V and 1 base from J, with 4 bases between. The CDR3 nucleotides are TGTGCCAGCAGTTTAAATAACTATGGCTACACCTTC. Translating it yields CASSLNNYGYTF.

The chain links TRBV5-8 to TRBJ1-2, with D possibly TRBD1 on 5 matching bases. Trimming stripped 2 bases from V and 8 bases from J, with 19 bases between. Germline assignment: CDR1 SGHTS and CDR2 YDEGEE. The CDR3 totals 15 residues. The CDR3 region has the DNA TGTGCCAGCAGCTTAGTTGACAGCGCCTCTGGAGGCTACACCTTC. Its translation: CASSLVDSASGGYTF.

The chain has TRBV19 and TRBJ1-6; D not resolved. The CDR3 totals 16 residues. Trimming cost V 6 bases and J 6 bases, with 18 bases left between them. CDR1 LNHDA and CDR2 SQIVND come from the germline V gene (reference sequence). The CDR3 nucleotides are TGTGCCAGTAGCCAATCCCTCCGAGGGCCTAATTCACCCCTCCACTTT. Translated: CASSQSLRGPNSPLHF.

This chain connects TRBV3-1 (or the pseudogene TRBV3-2) to TRBJ2-3; D is perhaps TRBD2 (7 bases). Germline-derived CDR1 and CDR2 are LGHDT and YNNKEL (reference sequence). The CDR3 totals 16 residues. The V end lost 8 bases, the J end lost 2 bases, and 20 bases lay between the germline ends. CDR3 protein: CASAHRGRGTTDTQYF. Here the CDR3 DNA reads TGTGCCAGCGCACACCGGGGGCGGGGGACCACAGATACGCAGTATTTT.

This clone turned up a few times. The chain combines TRBV29-1 with TRBJ2-5; TRBD2 agrees at 9 bases. The CDR3 sequence is 13 residues long. V lost 4 bases to trimming and J lost 1 base; unmatched junction nucleotides: 1. Germline V gene sequence: CDR1 SQVTM, CDR2 ANQGSEA. The CDR3: CSVGGLAQETQYF. The CDR3 DNA follows: TGCAGCGTTGGGGGACTAGCCCAAGAGACCCAGTACTTC.

The chain recombines TRBV27 with TRBJ2-1; TRBD2 agrees at 12 bases. V trimming: 7 bases; J trimming: 5 bases; junction bases outside the gene matches: 6. The CDR3 is made up of 15 amino acids. Germline V gene lookup returns CDR1 MNHEY and CDR2 SMNVEV (reference sequence). The DNA for the CDR3 is TGTGCCAGCAAATCACTAGCGGGGGGACACAATGAGCAGTTCTTC. The encoded protein is CASKSLAGGHNEQFF.

This chain joins TRBV4-2 and TRBJ2-3; a possible D gene is TRBD2 (6 bases). CDR1 is LGHNA and CDR2 is YNFKEQ in the germline V gene. Trimming stripped 1 base from V and 5 bases from J, with 7 bases between. The CDR3 runs to 13 residues. CDR3 in amino acids: CASSQVGGDTQYF. CDR3 bases: TGTGCCAGCAGCCAAGTGGGGGGAGATACGCAGTATTTT.

The chain couples TRBV4-2 to TRBJ2-5, with 12 bases identical to TRBD2. Per germline, CDR1 LGHNA and CDR2 YNFKEQ. Trimming at V came to 0 bases and at J to 2 bases, leaving 7 bases not matched to a gene. CDR3 length equals 18 residues. Written as DNA, the CDR3 is TGTGCCAGCAGCCAAGAGCTAGCGGGGGGGCCGCAGCAAGAGACCCAGTACTTC. As protein: CASSQELAGGPQQETQYF.

The chain carries TRBV15 and TRBJ2-2; a weak D match, TRBD2 (6 bases). The V and J ends lost 5 bases and 0 bases respectively, with 10 bases between them. Germline CDR1 reads LNHNV; CDR2 reads YYDKDF (reference sequence). This CDR3 has 15 amino acids. CDR3: CATSPGLTNTGELFF. CDR3 DNA sequence: TGTGCCACCAGCCCGGGACTCACGAACACCGGGGAGCTGTTTTTT.

This chain joins TRBV19 and TRBJ1-6; 7 bases align to TRBD1. Germline V gives CDR1 LNHDA, CDR2 SQIVND (reference sequence). The V gene end was trimmed by 8 bases and the J gene end by 0 bases; junction bases not matched to a gene: 1. This CDR3 is built from 14 residues. As DNA, the CDR3 is TGTGCCAGTTGGGACAGCTCCTATAATTCACCCCTCCACTTT. It codes for CASWDSSYNSPLHF.

The V call is TRBV21-1, the J call TRBJ1-2; the listed D gene, TRBD1, was not tested against the DNA. TRBV21-1 is flagged as a pseudogene. The CDR3 covers 17 residues. The CDR3 reads CASSKAGQDPTNYGYTF. In DNA form, the CDR3 reads TGTGCCAGCAGCAAAGCGGGACAGGATCCCACTAACTATGGCTACACCTTC.

The chain has TRBV5-1 and TRBJ2-3, with TRBD2 matching over 8 bases. This CDR3 is built from 17 residues. Germline V gene sequence: CDR1 SGHRS, CDR2 YFSETQ. V was pared by 4 bases and J by 0 bases, with 10 bases of the junction left unmatched. CDR3 residues: CASSPTMASGSTDTQYF. CDR3 DNA sequence: TGCGCCAGCAGCCCCACCATGGCTAGCGGGAGCACAGATACGCAGTATTTT. Full variable domain (missing parts from reference TRBV5-1 and TRBJ2-3): KAGVTQTPRYLIKTRGQQVTLSCSPISGHRSVSWYQQTPGQGLQFLFEYFSETQRNKGNFPGRFSGRQFSNSRSEMNVSTLELGDSALYLCASSPTMASGSTDTQYFGPGTRLTVL.

The CDR3 DNA follows: TGTGCCAGCAGCCCAGCGGAGCGTACAGATACGCAGTATTTT. Translation gives CASSPAERTDTQYF. V usage is TRBV3-1 (or the pseudogene TRBV3-2) and J usage is TRBJ2-3; the D gene is possibly TRBD2 (5 bases). Deletions cut 4 bases from V and 3 bases from J, with 11 bases between. Germline CDR1 is LGHDT and CDR2 is YNNKEL (reference sequence). The CDR3 has 14 amino acids.

This sequence joins TRBV6-6 and TRBJ1-5; 7 bases fit TRBD1. V lost 2 bases, J lost 6 bases, and 10 bases stayed unmatched. This CDR3 is built from 16 residues. Germline lookup yields CDR1 MNHNY and CDR2 SVGAGI (reference sequence). The CDR3 DNA follows: TGTGCCAGCAGTTACAATCCAACAGGGGTGAGTCAGCCCCAGCATTTT. Its protein product is CASSYNPTGVSQPQHF.

The V gene is TRBV6-5, the J gene TRBJ2-1; D may be TRBD2 (5 bases). Germline-derived CDR1 and CDR2 are MNHEY and SVGAGI. There are 12 residues in the CDR3. Trimming stripped 4 bases from V and 7 bases from J, with 8 bases between. The CDR3 sequence: CASSSTGNEQFF. CDR3 bases: TGTGCCAGCAGTTCGACGGGGAATGAGCAGTTCTTC.

This clone was recorded once. This chain links TRBV4-1 with TRBJ2-1, with 9 nucleotides matching TRBD1. CDR3 length: 15 residues. Losses at the gene ends were 4 bases for V and 13 bases for J; bases not matched to a gene: 14. Germline values: CDR1 MGHRA, CDR2 YSYEKL. In DNA, the CDR3 is TGCGCCAGCAGCCCCTTTTCGGGGACAGGGTCAGATCAGTTCTTC. This gives the protein CASSPFSGTGSDQFF.

This clone was observed a single time. The gene calls are TRBV28 and TRBJ2-7; 7 bases map to TRBD1. This CDR3 contains 13 residues. Germline V gene lookup returns CDR1 MDHEN and CDR2 SYDVKM. V lost 6 bases and J lost 2; bases outside the gene matches: 4. The CDR3 DNA reads as TGTGCCAGCAGGTCGGGACAGACCTACGAGCAGTACTTC. Its protein product is CASRSGQTYEQYF.